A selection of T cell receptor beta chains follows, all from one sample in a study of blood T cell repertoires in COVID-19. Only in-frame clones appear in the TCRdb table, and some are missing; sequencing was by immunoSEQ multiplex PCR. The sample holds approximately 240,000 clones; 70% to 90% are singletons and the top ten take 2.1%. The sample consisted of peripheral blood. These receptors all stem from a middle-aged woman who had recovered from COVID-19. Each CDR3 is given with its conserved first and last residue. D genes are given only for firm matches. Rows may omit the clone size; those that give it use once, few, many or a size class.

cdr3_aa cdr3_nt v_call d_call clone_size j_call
CASSSTGGANEKLFF TGTGCCAGCAGTTCAACAGGGGGAGCTAATGAAAAACTGTTTTTT TRBV28 TRBD1 NA TRBJ1-4
CASSRENPSNEQFF TGTGCCAGCAGTCGTGAGAACCCCTCCAATGAGCAGTTCTTC TRBV27 NA NA TRBJ2-1
CASSLSGAPTTGELFF TGTGCCAGCAGCTTAAGCGGGGCCCCCACCACCGGGGAGCTGTTTTTT TRBV7-2 TRBD2 NA TRBJ2-2
CASSRQGTFSSTDTQYF TGCGCCAGCAGCAGACAGGGCACCTTCTCTAGCACAGATACGCAGTATTTT TRBV5-1 TRBD1 NA TRBJ2-3
CASSSTAGVSTDTQYF TGTGCCAGCAGTTCCACAGCGGGAGTGAGCACAGATACGCAGTATTTT TRBV6-5 TRBD2 once TRBJ2-3
CASSADRANGYTF TGTGCCAGCAGTGCAGACAGAGCCAATGGCTACACCTTC TRBV2 NA NA TRBJ1-2
CSASPRAGGETQYF TGCAGTGCTAGTCCCCGGGCCGGCGGGGAGACCCAGTACTTC TRBV20-1 NA NA TRBJ2-5
CASSQAPGLAGGRGANVLTF TGCGCCAGCAGCCAAGCTCCGGGACTAGCGGGAGGTCGTGGGGCCAACGTCCTGACTTTC TRBV4-3 TRBD2 NA TRBJ2-6
CASSDTGQGQYNEQFF TGCGCCAGCAGCGACACGGGACAGGGACAATACAATGAGCAGTTCTTC TRBV5-1 TRBD1 NA TRBJ2-1
CASSRDINTEAFF TGTGCCAGCAGCAGGGACATTAACACTGAAGCTTTCTTT TRBV7-6 NA NA TRBJ1-1
CASSLWGGGGGEQYF TGTGCCAGCAGCTTATGGGGCGGGGGAGGAGGCGAGCAGTACTTC TRBV7-2 TRBD2 NA TRBJ2-7
CASSSLVGGANLYEQYF TGTGCCAGCAGCTCATTAGTTGGGGGGGCGAACCTTTACGAGCAGTACTTC TRBV5-4 NA once TRBJ2-7
CASSSKGDRVHEQYF TGTGCCAGCAGCTCAAAGGGGGACAGGGTCCACGAGCAGTACTTC TRBV25-1 TRBD1 few TRBJ2-7
CASSAAGAGTDTQYF TGTGCCAGCAGTGCAGCGGGAGCTGGCACAGATACGCAGTATTTT TRBV2 TRBD2 NA TRBJ2-3
CASSQDGAGRYEQYF TGTGCCAGCAGCCAAGATGGCGCGGGACGCTACGAGCAGTACTTC TRBV4-2 NA NA TRBJ2-7
CACDRGATNEKLFF TGTGCCTGCGACAGGGGAGCAACTAATGAAAAACTGTTTTTT TRBV30 TRBD1 NA TRBJ1-4
CASSTRDRGPYEQYF TGTGCCAGCAGTACCCGGGACAGGGGCCCCTACGAGCAGTACTTC TRBV6-2/TRBV6-3 TRBD1 NA TRBJ2-7
CASSLAGGSSYEQYF TGTGCCAGCAGTCTAGCGGGGGGGAGCTCCTACGAGCAGTACTTC TRBV9 TRBD2 NA TRBJ2-7
CASSPSLAVSTDTQYF TGCGCCAGCAGCCCGAGTCTGGCGGTGAGCACAGATACGCAGTATTTT TRBV5-1 NA NA TRBJ2-3
CASSSGTGGEETQYF TGTGCCAGCAGCTCAGGGACAGGGGGCGAAGAGACCCAGTACTTC TRBV7-9 TRBD1 NA TRBJ2-5
CATSDQTGGSVNEQFF TGTGCCACCAGTGATCAGACAGGGGGTTCGGTCAATGAGCAGTTCTTC TRBV24-1 TRBD1 NA TRBJ2-1
CASSLGQGNTEAFF TGTGCCAGCTCACTGGGACAGGGTAACACTGAAGCTTTCTTT TRBV18 TRBD1 NA TRBJ1-1
CASSQGRGREYNEQFF TGCGCCAGCAGCCAAGGCCGCGGGAGGGAATACAATGAGCAGTTCTTC TRBV4-3 TRBD2 NA TRBJ2-1
CASSQAGVETQYF TGCGCCAGCAGCCAGGCGGGGGTAGAGACCCAGTACTTC TRBV4-3 TRBD2 NA TRBJ2-5
CASSQGTGGRQPQHF TGCGCCAGCAGCCAAGGTACGGGGGGTAGACAGCCCCAGCATTTT TRBV4-3 NA NA TRBJ1-5
CASSWTSGVNEQFF TGTGCCAGCAGCTGGACTAGCGGGGTCAATGAGCAGTTCTTC TRBV11-3 TRBD2 NA TRBJ2-1
CASSLMGRRRTRSEQYF TGCGCCAGCAGCTTGATGGGGAGAAGAAGGACCCGAAGCGAGCAGTACTTC TRBV5-1 NA NA TRBJ2-7
CAWTRYTGAYGANVLTF TGTGCCTGGACACGATACACAGGGGCTTATGGGGCCAACGTCCTGACTTTC TRBV30 TRBD1 NA TRBJ2-6
CASSQNRSPGELFF TGTGCCAGCAGCCAGAACAGGTCCCCCGGGGAGCTGTTTTTT TRBV3-1/TRBV3-2 NA once TRBJ2-2
CASSLPSGRASTREQYF TGTGCCAGCAGCCTGCCTAGCGGGAGGGCCTCAACCAGGGAGCAGTACTTC TRBV3-1/TRBV3-2 TRBD2 NA TRBJ2-7
CSASRTGRGTEAFF TGCAGTGCTAGTAGGACAGGGCGAGGCACTGAAGCTTTCTTT TRBV20-1 TRBD1 NA TRBJ1-1
CASHYAGPPGNTIYF TGTGCCAGTCACTATGCGGGGCCACCTGGAAACACCATATATTTT TRBV6-4 NA NA TRBJ1-3
CASSLGGGYGYTF TGTGCCAGCAGCCTAGGGGGCGGGTATGGCTACACCTTC TRBV5-4 TRBD1 few TRBJ1-2
CASSIEGETGYGYTF TGTGCCAGTAGTATAGAAGGGGAAACCGGCTATGGCTACACCTTC TRBV19 NA NA TRBJ1-2
CASSTDRPSSGNTIYF TGTGCCAGCAGTACGGACAGGCCGAGCTCTGGAAACACCATATATTTT TRBV6-2/TRBV6-3 TRBD1 NA TRBJ1-3
CASSGGPSNEAFF TGTGCCAGCTCAGGCGGGCCCTCAAATGAAGCTTTCTTT TRBV18 NA NA TRBJ1-1
CASAGAGTGSYEQYF TGTGCCAGCGCCGGCGCGGGGACAGGTTCCTACGAGCAGTACTTC TRBV25-1 TRBD1 NA TRBJ2-7
CASSKGTEFSNQPQHF TGTGCCAGTAGTAAAGGGACAGAGTTTAGCAATCAGCCCCAGCATTTT TRBV19 TRBD1 NA TRBJ1-5
CASSLAGYEQYF TGTGCCAGCAGCTTAGCCGGTTACGAGCAGTACTTC TRBV11-1 NA once TRBJ2-7
CASSHRQGRGNQPQHF TGTGCCAGCAGCCATCGTCAGGGCAGGGGGAATCAGCCCCAGCATTTT TRBV28 TRBD1 few TRBJ1-5
CASSSIDRGYYEQYF TGCGCCAGCAGCTCCATCGACAGGGGCTACTACGAGCAGTACTTC TRBV5-1 TRBD1 NA TRBJ2-7